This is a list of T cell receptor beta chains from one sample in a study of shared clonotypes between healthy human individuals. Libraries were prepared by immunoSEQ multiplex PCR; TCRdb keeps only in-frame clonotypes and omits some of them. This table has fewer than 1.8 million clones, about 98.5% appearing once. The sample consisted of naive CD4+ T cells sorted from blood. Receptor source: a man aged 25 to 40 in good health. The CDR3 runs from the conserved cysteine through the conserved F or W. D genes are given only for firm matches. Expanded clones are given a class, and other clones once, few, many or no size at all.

TGTGCCAGCTCACCCACCCATGGAGTGAGAGGGCCCGAGCAGTACTTC	CASSPTHGVRGPEQYF	TRBJ2-7	.	16	.	TRBV18
TGTGCCAGCAGTACATATAGCAATCAGCCCCAGCATTTT	CASSTYSNQPQHF	TRBJ1-5	.	13	.	TRBV2
TGTGCCAGCAGTTTTTCGCTGAATCAGCCCCAGCATTTT	CASSFSLNQPQHF	TRBJ1-5	.	13	.	TRBV28
TGTGCCAGCAGGCCTGACTTGGGTTTGGGAAGCAATCAGCCCCAGCATTTT	CASRPDLGLGSNQPQHF	TRBJ1-5	.	17	.	TRBV19
TGTGCCAGCAGCCCGGAGGGGGTTCAGCCCCAGCATTTT	CASSPEGVQPQHF	TRBJ1-5	.	13	.	TRBV7-2
TGTGCCAGCAGTGGGCCTACTAGCACAGATACGCAGTATTTT	CASSGPTSTDTQYF	TRBJ2-3	.	14	.	TRBV25-1
TGTGCCAGCAGCGTAGACGGGAGGGTCTTCTCGGCGGAGACCCAGTACTTC	CASSVDGRVFSAETQYF	TRBJ2-5	TRBD2	17	once	TRBV9
TGCGCCAGCAGGGGCGGCTCTAACTATGGCTACACCTTC	CASRGGSNYGYTF	TRBJ1-2	.	13	.	TRBV5-1
TGCAGCGCCAGACACGGCCAAGAGACCCAGTACTTC	CSARHGQETQYF	TRBJ2-5	.	12	.	TRBV29-1
TGTGCCAGCTCACCACTCGGGACAGGGCCTGCCGGCGGGGAGCTGTTTTTT	CASSPLGTGPAGGELFF	TRBJ2-2	TRBD1	17	.	TRBV18
TGTGCCAGCAGTCCCACGGACGGCCTCAATCAGCCCCAGCATTTT	CASSPTDGLNQPQHF	TRBJ1-5	.	15	.	TRBV28
TGCAGCGTCCCAGTAAGCGGACTAGCGGGAGGGCTCTCCTACGAGCAGTACTTC	CSVPVSGLAGGLSYEQYF	TRBJ2-7	TRBD2	18	.	TRBV29-1
TGTGCCAGCAGCTTAGGAGGGACCGGGGAGCTGTTTTTT	CASSLGGTGELFF	TRBJ2-2	.	13	.	TRBV7-7
TGCGCCAGCAGCCCGGGCATATTAGGGACACTAGCGAACAATGAGCAGTTCTTC	CASSPGILGTLANNEQFF	TRBJ2-1	.	18	.	TRBV5-1
TGTGCCAGCTCACCCCTCGGACAGTCGACTAACTATGGCTACACCTTC	CASSPLGQSTNYGYTF	TRBJ1-2	.	16	.	TRBV18
TGCGCCAGCAGCCAAGATCTAGCGCTCCGCAATGAGCAGTTCTTC	CASSQDLALRNEQFF	TRBJ2-1	.	15	.	TRBV4-1
TGTGCCAGCAGCTTACGATCAGGAGGTGGGGACATTCAGTACTTC	CASSLRSGGGDIQYF	TRBJ2-4	.	15	.	TRBV7-6
TGTGCCAGCAAGCGACTAGCGGGGATAGAGAATGAGCAGTTCTTC	CASKRLAGIENEQFF	TRBJ2-1	TRBD2	15	.	TRBV7-2
TGCAGTGCTAGGGGTGTTAGGGAGCAGTTCTTC	CSARGVREQFF	TRBJ2-1	.	11	.	TRBV20-1
TGTGCCAGCAGTCTAGGCACAGATACGCAGTATTTT	CASSLGTDTQYF	TRBJ2-3	.	12	.	TRBV2
TGTGCCAGCGGTCTTGGACACCCAACTGGAAACACCATATATTTT	CASGLGHPTGNTIYF	TRBJ1-3	.	15	.	TRBV27
TGTGCCAGCAGCGTAGCGCCGGGGAACACTGAAGCTTTCTTT	CASSVAPGNTEAFF	TRBJ1-1	.	14	.	TRBV9
TGTGCCAGCACCTCGCAGGGGGCATCCTACAATGAGCAGTTCTTC	CASTSQGASYNEQFF	TRBJ2-1	TRBD1	15	.	TRBV6-5
TGTGCCAGCAATCTGGGAAACACCGGGGAGCTGTTTTTT	CASNLGNTGELFF	TRBJ2-2	.	13	.	TRBV9
TGTGCCAGCAGTTTCCGCCGGGACAGGGGGCGAAATACGCAGTATTTT	CASSFRRDRGRNTQYF	TRBJ2-3	TRBD1	16	.	TRBV27
TGCGCCAGCAGCCGAGCGGGAGATTCCTACGAGCAGTACTTC	CASSRAGDSYEQYF	TRBJ2-7	TRBD2	14	.	TRBV4-1
TGTGCCAGCAGTTTGACAGGGGGCCGGATCACAGATACGCAGTATTTT	CASSLTGGRITDTQYF	TRBJ2-3	TRBD1	16	.	TRBV6-5
TGTGCCAGCAGTGTGCTACGGGCTAGACAAGAGACCCAGTACTTC	CASSVLRARQETQYF	TRBJ2-5	.	15	.	TRBV2
TGTGCCAGCAGCTTATATGGGACAGGGAACACTGAAGCTTTCTTT	CASSLYGTGNTEAFF	TRBJ1-1	TRBD1	15	.	TRBV7-2
TGCGCCAGCAGCTTGGAGGCCCGGGGGCGTGAGCAGTACTTC	CASSLEARGREQYF	TRBJ2-7	.	14	.	TRBV5-1
TGTGCCAGCAGGTGGACTAGCGGGAGTACAGATACGCAGTATTTT	CASRWTSGSTDTQYF	TRBJ2-3	TRBD2	15	.	TRBV5-4
TGCGCCAGCAGTGAGGCTATTGGGGGGAGGAATGAGCAGTTCTTC	CASSEAIGGRNEQFF	TRBJ2-1	.	15	.	TRBV10-1
TGTGCCAGCAGCCTCTCCAGGACGGACGGGGAGACCCAGTACTTC	CASSLSRTDGETQYF	TRBJ2-5	.	15	.	TRBV14
TGCGCCAGCAGCTTGGACGGCCTCAATGACTATGGCTACACCTTC	CASSLDGLNDYGYTF	TRBJ1-2	.	15	.	TRBV5-1
TGCGCCAGCAGCCAGGCTAGCGGTAGCTCCTACAATGAGCAGTTCTTC	CASSQASGSSYNEQFF	TRBJ2-1	TRBD2	16	once	TRBV4-3
TGCGCCAGCAGCCGCACCTCTCAGGGGGGTGGCACAGATACGCAGTATTTT	CASSRTSQGGGTDTQYF	TRBJ2-3	.	17	.	TRBV5-1
TGTGCCAGCTCAATCGGACAGGGTCCCTCCTACGAGCAGTACTTC	CASSIGQGPSYEQYF	TRBJ2-7	TRBD1	15	.	TRBV18
TGTGCCAGCAGCTTAAAGATAGCGGAAGACTACGAGCAGTACTTC	CASSLKIAEDYEQYF	TRBJ2-7	.	15	.	TRBV7-6
TGCGCCAGCAGCCCGGGGGGCTTTACTGGGGCCAACGTCCTGACTTTC	CASSPGGFTGANVLTF	TRBJ2-6	.	16	.	TRBV5-1
TGTGCCAGCAGGTTAGGGTCCCTAGCGGGAGGGCAGGACAATGAGCAGTTCTTC	CASRLGSLAGGQDNEQFF	TRBJ2-1	TRBD2	18	once	TRBV7-9
TGCAGCGTTGATTCTCCTACAGGAAACTACGAGCAGTACTTC	CSVDSPTGNYEQYF	TRBJ2-7	.	14	.	TRBV29-1
TGTGCCAGCAGTCCCCCCAAATTAGCTGTTAGTGAGCAGTACTTC	CASSPPKLAVSEQYF	TRBJ2-7	.	15	.	TRBV28
TGTGCCTGGAGTCGGACAGTCGGGGAGGTCTATGGCTACACCTTC	CAWSRTVGEVYGYTF	TRBJ1-2	.	15	.	TRBV30
TGTGCCAGCAGCCCGGACAGTTACGAGCAGTACTTC	CASSPDSYEQYF	TRBJ2-7	.	12	.	TRBV28
TGTGCCAGCTCACCACCGTTAAGCGCTGGGGGCTACGAGCAGTACTTC	CASSPPLSAGGYEQYF	TRBJ2-7	.	16	.	TRBV18
TGTGCCTGGATGGCGGGGGACATATACTACGAGCAGTACTTC	CAWMAGDIYYEQYF	TRBJ2-7	.	14	.	TRBV30
TGTGCCAGCAGCCAAGCGGGAGGGCCTCATACGCAGTATTTT	CASSQAGGPHTQYF	TRBJ2-3	TRBD2	14	.	TRBV7-8
TGTGCCTGGAGTGCCACCCCCGCAGGCAACTATGGCTACACCTTC	CAWSATPAGNYGYTF	TRBJ1-2	.	15	.	TRBV30
TGTGCCAGTAGTCTGCGGACAGCTGGAAACACCATATATTTT	CASSLRTAGNTIYF	TRBJ1-3	.	14	.	TRBV19
TGTGCCAGCAGCGTAGGGACGGGGTATAACTACGAGCAGTACTTC	CASSVGTGYNYEQYF	TRBJ2-7	.	15	.	TRBV5-4
TGCGCCAGCAGCCAAGATAGAGCTGCTGGGGCCAACGTCCTGACTTTC	CASSQDRAAGANVLTF	TRBJ2-6	.	16	once	TRBV4-1
TGTGCCAGCAGTCGAGGAGGGCATGGCACAGATACGCAGTATTTT	CASSRGGHGTDTQYF	TRBJ2-3	.	15	.	TRBV9
TGTGCCAGCTCACCATCTATCGGGCCTATCTCCTACGAGCAGTACTTC	CASSPSIGPISYEQYF	TRBJ2-7	.	16	.	TRBV18